The 23 T cell receptor beta chains listed next were all sequenced from one sample in a study of blood T cell repertoires in COVID-19. Sequencing was performed with immunoSEQ multiplex PCR; in TCRdb, only in-frame clones are kept and a portion is missing. This sample carries under 350,000 clones, about 86% of them seen once, and the ten largest clones take about 3.6%. The specimen sequenced was peripheral blood. The receptors shown here come from a man between 18 and 29 years old with active or convalescent COVID-19.

J is TRBJ1-2 and V is TRBV7-8; D is unresolved. The CDR3 is 15 residues long. Trimming removed 4 bases at V and 2 bases at J, with 14 bases between. In germline, CDR1 is SGHVS, CDR2 FQNEAQ. DNA for the CDR3: TGTGCCAGCAGCTATCGGGTCAGTCCGAACTATGGCTACACCTTC. Encoded protein: CASSYRVSPNYGYTF.

The rearrangement joins TRBV7-2 to TRBJ2-7; TRBD1 agrees at 8 bases. Germline assignment: CDR1 SGHTA and CDR2 FQGNSA. J gave up 4 bases and V 1 base, and 3 bases lay outside the gene matches. The CDR3 covers 14 residues. The CDR3 spells CASSLGTGYYEQYF. The CDR3 nucleotides are TGTGCCAGCAGCTTAGGGACAGGGTATTACGAGCAGTACTTC.

The CDR3 sequence: CASSVTDSTSPLHF. The CDR3 nucleotides are TGTGCCAGCAGCGTTACGGACAGTACGTCACCCCTCCACTTT. This chain uses TRBV9 with TRBJ1-6; weak D call: TRBD1 (6 bases). V lost 2 bases to trimming and J lost 10 bases, with 13 bases between them. The germline gives CDR1 SGDLS, CDR2 YYNGEE. The CDR3 totals 14 residues.

The sample holds many counts of this clone. V and J are TRBV19 and TRBJ1-5; 11 nucleotides agree with TRBD1. The V gene end was trimmed by 11 bases and the J gene end by 6 bases; junction bases not matched to a gene: 9. Per germline, CDR1 LNHDA and CDR2 SQIVND (reference sequence). The length of the CDR3 is 14 residues. The CDR3 nucleotides read TGTGCCGGCGGGACAGGGGGTAAATTTCAGCCCCAGCATTTT. Its protein product is CAGGTGGKFQPQHF.

The V and J genes are TRBV3-1 (or the pseudogene TRBV3-2) and TRBJ1-4; D might be TRBD1 (6 bases). The V gene's germline CDR1 is LGHDT and CDR2 YNNKEL (reference sequence). V lost 1 base and J lost 4, with 7 bases in between. This CDR3 is built from 14 residues. The CDR3 loop reads CASSQGGLNEKLFF. CDR3 DNA sequence: TGTGCCAGCAGCCAAGGGGGGCTTAATGAAAAACTGTTTTTT.

The chain combines TRBV19 with TRBJ1-2, with D possibly being TRBD1 (5 bases). V was shortened by 7 bases and J by 4 bases, with 16 bases between the two germline ends. Germline CDR1 LNHDA, CDR2 SQIVND (reference sequence). The CDR3 contains 14 residues. The CDR3 nucleotides are TGTGCCAGTACCCCAGCGGGACTCAGCTATGGCTACACCTTC. Protein sequence: CASTPAGLSYGYTF.

This chain joins TRBV5-1 and TRBJ1-1, with 7 positions matching TRBD1. Per germline, CDR1 SGHRS and CDR2 YFSETQ. The CDR3 runs 15 residues. With V trimmed by 4 bases and J by 2 bases, 8 bases remained unmatched. The CDR3 loop reads CASSEQQGPNTEAFF. The CDR3 DNA follows: TGCGCCAGCAGCGAGCAACAGGGGCCTAACACTGAAGCTTTCTTT.

The V gene is TRBV4-1, the J gene TRBJ2-7; 7 nucleotides match TRBD2. V was clipped by 3 bases and J by 6 bases; unmatched bases: 5. This CDR3 spans 13 amino acids. Germline V gene data show CDR1 as MGHRA and CDR2 as YSYEKL. In DNA form, the CDR3 reads TGCGCCAGCAGCCAGGAGGGCGGGGGCGAGCAGTACTTC. Translating gives CASSQEGGGEQYF.

The J gene is TRBJ1-2, the V gene TRBV28, with 10 nucleotides matching TRBD1. Germline V gives CDR1 MDHEN, CDR2 SYDVKM. This CDR3 has 13 amino acids. V lost 4 bases, J lost 12 bases, and 8 bases stayed unmatched. DNA of the CDR3: TGTGCCAGCAGTTCCCGACAGGGGGCGATGGACACCTTC. Translation: CASSSRQGAMDTF.

This clone was detected only a few times. The junction departs from the called germline gene at one end, perhaps through a read error. The chain carries TRBV5-1 and TRBJ1-4; a weak D match, TRBD1 (5 bases). CDR1 is SGHRS, CDR2 YFSETQ, per germline. The CDR3 is 15 amino acids. As DNA, the CDR3 is TGCGCCAGCAGATACTACGGGACTCCTAACGAAAAACTGTTTTTT. It specifies CASRYYGTPNEKLFF. Variable domain in full (rest from reference TRBV5-1 and TRBJ1-4): KAGVTQTPRYLIKTRGQQVTLSCSPISGHRSVSWYQQTPGQGLQFLFEYFSETQRNKGNFPGRFSGRQFSNSRSEMNVSTLELGDSALYLCASRYYGTPNEKLFFGSGTQLSVL.

This clone has more than one count but fewer than ten. V and J are TRBV5-1 and TRBJ2-2; D uncertain. The CDR3 is 14 residues long. Germline V gene lookup returns CDR1 SGHRS and CDR2 YFSETQ. V was pared by 0 bases and J by 5 bases, with 8 bases between. CDR3 residues: CASSLGLGTGELFF. The DNA of the CDR3 is TGCGCCAGCAGCTTGGGTCTCGGGACCGGGGAGCTGTTTTTT.

This sequence joins TRBV3-1 (or the pseudogene TRBV3-2) and TRBJ1-2; unclear D gene. This CDR3 is 13 amino acids long. In germline, CDR1 is LGHDT, CDR2 YNNKEL (reference sequence). Trimming took 0 bases from V and 6 from J, leaving 8 bases between them. The CDR3 protein is CASSQEGRHGYTF. The DNA for the CDR3 is TGTGCCAGCAGCCAAGAAGGCAGGCATGGCTACACCTTC.

J is TRBJ1-1 and V is TRBV5-4, with D possibly TRBD1 on 5 matching bases. The CDR3 loop spans 12 amino acids. Germline-derived CDR1 and CDR2 are SGHNT and YYREEE (reference sequence). Trimming shortened V by 5 bases and J by 4 bases, and 9 bases separated the two germline ends. For the CDR3, the DNA is TGTGCCAGCAGTGGGGCGGCCACTGAAGCTTTCTTT. This translates into CASSGAATEAFF.

The chain employs TRBV19 and TRBJ1-5; TRBD1 matches at 8 bases. V shed 8 bases and J 6 bases; nucleotides not matched to a gene: 9. The CDR3 runs 14 residues. Looked up from germline, CDR1 is LNHDA and CDR2 is SQIVND (reference sequence). In DNA form, the CDR3 reads TGTGCCAGTGATGCAGGGGGCTTCGGTCAGCCCCAGCATTTT. Its protein product is CASDAGGFGQPQHF. Drawing the rest from reference TRBV19 and TRBJ1-5, the complete variable domain is DGGITQSPKYLFRKEGQNVTLSCEQNLNHDAMYWYRQDPGQGLRLIYYSQIVNDFQKGDIAEGYSVSREKKESFPLTVTSAQKNPTAFYLCASDAGGFGQPQHFGDGTRLSIL.

This rearrangement joins TRBV24-1 to TRBJ2-3; D unresolved. V was trimmed by 5 bases and J by 4 bases, leaving 3 bases between them. The CDR3 totals 11 residues. Germline lookup yields CDR1 KGHDR and CDR2 SFDVKD. The CDR3 bases are TGTGCCACCAGTGCCTCAGATACGCAGTATTTT. Translated: CATSASDTQYF.

The rearrangement joins TRBV2 to TRBJ1-1; maybe TRBD1 (5 bases). The V end lost 7 bases, the J end lost 5 bases, and 20 bases lay between the germline ends. The CDR3 is 15 amino acids. Germline CDR1 is SNHLY and CDR2 is FYNNEI. The CDR3 reads CASTPPRGLATEAFF. The CDR3 bases are TGTGCCAGCACCCCACCCCGGGGACTGGCAACTGAAGCTTTCTTT.

The chain joins TRBV11-1 to TRBJ2-2; D possibly corresponds to TRBD1 (6 bases). This CDR3 has 15 amino acids. CDR1 SGHAT and CDR2 FQDESV come from the germline V gene (reference sequence). Trimming cost V 7 bases and J 3 bases, with 15 bases left between them. For the CDR3, the DNA is TGTGCCAGCAAGGTGCAGGGGACCGACACCGGGGAGCTGTTTTTT. Encoded protein: CASKVQGTDTGELFF.

V is TRBV7-9 and J is TRBJ1-2, with D hard to call. From germline, CDR1 is SEHNR and CDR2 FQNEAQ (reference sequence). There are 14 residues in the CDR3. With 1 base removed from V and 8 bases from J, the gap between germline ends came to 14 bases. The CDR3 nucleotides read TGTGCCAGCAGCTTAGTTCTAACCAATCCAGGCTACACCTTC. This encodes CASSLVLTNPGYTF. The whole variable domain, filled in from reference TRBV7-9 and TRBJ1-2, reads DTGVSQNPRHKITKRGQNVTFRCDPISEHNRLYWYRQTLGQGPEFLTYFQNEAQLEKSRLLSDRFSAERPKGSFSTLEIQRTEQGDSAMYLCASSLVLTNPGYTFGSGTRLTVV.

The chain links TRBV7-9 to TRBJ1-4, with 7 bases lining up with TRBD1. V trimming: 5 bases; J trimming: 6 bases; junction bases outside the gene matches: 9. Germline V CDR1 and CDR2: SEHNR, FQNEAQ (reference sequence). The CDR3 spans 15 residues. The CDR3 sequence: CASSLDRVGDEKLFF. CDR3 sequence (DNA): TGTGCCAGCAGCCTCGACAGGGTGGGGGATGAAAAACTGTTTTTT.

The chain joins TRBV11-2 to TRBJ2-5, with 9 bases matching TRBD2. CDR3 size: 14 residues. CDR1 is SGHAT and CDR2 is FQNNGV in the germline V gene. Trimming removed 4 bases from V and 4 bases from J; junction bases left unmatched: 4. The CDR3 loop is CASSSGAGGETQYF. DNA for the CDR3: TGTGCCAGCAGCTCAGGAGCGGGAGGAGAGACCCAGTACTTC. The full variable domain, rest sourced from reference TRBV11-2 and TRBJ2-5, is EAGVAQSPRYKIIEKRQSVAFWCNPISGHATLYWYQQILGQGPKLLIQFQNNGVVDDSQLPKDRFSAERLKGVDSTLKIQPAKLEDSAVYLCASSSGAGGETQYFGPGTRLLVL.

The chain joins TRBV7-3 to TRBJ2-1, with no clear D. The CDR3 is 13 amino acids. V lost 2 bases and J 6 bases, leaving 8 bases between the germline ends. CDR1 and CDR2 (germline): SGHTA, FQGTGA. The CDR3 protein is CASSLSGFNEQFF. In DNA, the CDR3 is TGTGCCAGCAGCTTATCCGGGTTCAATGAGCAGTTCTTC.

This chain connects TRBV6-5 to TRBJ1-1, with TRBD1 matching over 7 bases. Losses at the gene ends were 6 bases for V and 4 bases for J; bases not matched to a gene: 8. Looked up from germline, CDR1 is MNHEY and CDR2 is SVGAGI. The CDR3 has 14 residues. The CDR3 spells CASSRGDRATEAFF. CDR3 bases: TGTGCCAGCAGCCGAGGCGACAGGGCCACTGAAGCTTTCTTT.

This clone was seen a single time. The V and J genes are TRBV2 and TRBJ1-6, with D perhaps TRBD1 (5 bases). Trimming left V 7 bases short and J 6 bases short, with 13 bases between. Germline V gives CDR1 SNHLY, CDR2 FYNNEI. The CDR3 loop spans 14 amino acids. The DNA for the CDR3 is TGTGCCAGCACTTGGGACTCTCTTAATTCACCCCTCCACTTT. The encoded protein is CASTWDSLNSPLHF.